Below, 23 T cell receptor beta chains from the same sample are listed, as sequenced in a study of OX40 agonist ivuxolimab in advanced cancers. Produced via immunoSEQ multiplex PCR; TCRdb's table is partial and in-frame only. The sample includes some 55,000 clones, nearly 80% of them seen just once. The source material was CD4+ or CD8+ T cells sorted from blood, sampled in a trial of the OX40 agonist ivuxolimab. These TCRs come from an adult with an advanced solid tumor such as melanoma, head and neck, liver or kidney cancer.

CDR3 coding DNA: TGCAGCGTTCGCGGGGTAGGGGAAAAACTGTTTTTT. Translation: CSVRGVGEKLFF. This rearrangement joins TRBV29-1 to TRBJ1-4; D ambiguous. V was shortened by 5 bases and J by 8 bases, with 12 bases between the two germline ends. The CDR3 extends over 12 amino acids. Germline lookup yields CDR1 SQVTM and CDR2 ANQGSEA.

The chain combines TRBV18 with TRBJ2-6; 9 bases agree with TRBD1. The junction had 2 bases not matched to a gene; V was cut back by 6 bases and J by 2 bases. This CDR3 comprises 15 residues. Germline-derived CDR1 and CDR2 are KGHSH and LQKENI. The CDR3 here is CASSGQGTGANVLTF. Here the CDR3 DNA reads TGTGCCAGCTCCGGACAGGGGACTGGGGCCAACGTCCTGACTTTC.

The table lists this clone with a count of one. The V call is TRBV27, the J call TRBJ2-1; a possible D gene is TRBD2 (5 bases). The V gene lost 5 bases and the J gene lost 5 bases, with 16 bases spanning the gap. This CDR3 comprises 15 residues. Germline CDR1 MNHEY, CDR2 SMNVEV (reference sequence). The CDR3 DNA follows: TGTGCCAGCAGTGCCCGGGGAACCCGCAACAATGAGCAGTTCTTC. It codes for CASSARGTRNNEQFF.

J is TRBJ1-2 and V is TRBV28, with a possible D match to TRBD1 (5 bases). This CDR3 has 14 residues. CDR1 and CDR2 (germline): MDHEN, SYDVKM. With 1 base removed from V and 7 bases from J, the gap between germline ends came to 13 bases. In nucleotides, the CDR3 is TGTGCCAGCAGTTTATTGCAGGGATCGACTGGCTACACCTTC. Translation: CASSLLQGSTGYTF.

This clone was seen only a few times. V and J are TRBV11-2 and TRBJ1-1; TRBD1 matches 10 bases. The J segment lost 4 bases and the V segment lost 7 bases, leaving 12 bases of the junction unmatched. The CDR3 extends over 16 amino acids. Germline V gene data show CDR1 as SGHAT and CDR2 as FQNNGV. The CDR3 spells CASTHGDRGLPTEAFF. Written as DNA, the CDR3 is TGTGCCAGCACCCACGGGGACAGGGGCCTCCCCACTGAAGCTTTCTTT.

J is TRBJ2-3 and V is TRBV25-1; no reliable D call. This CDR3 contains 11 residues. Looked up from germline, CDR1 is MGHDK and CDR2 is SYGVNS. V was pared by 6 bases and J by 4 bases, with 5 bases between. For the CDR3, the DNA is TGTGCCAGCAGAAGAGCAGATACGCAGTATTTT. Translation gives CASRRADTQYF.

The V call is TRBV7-7, the J call TRBJ2-2; 7 positions agree with TRBD1. From germline, CDR1 is SSHAT and CDR2 FNYEAQ (reference sequence). V was pared by 5 bases and J by 3 bases, with 15 bases of the junction left unmatched. The CDR3 runs 18 residues. The DNA for the CDR3 is TGTGCCAGCAGCCCACGGCCACAGGGGCTATCGGACACCGGGGAGCTGTTTTTT. Translated: CASSPRPQGLSDTGELFF.

CDR3 sequence: CASTPGLTNTGELFF. CDR3 bases: TGTGCCAGCACCCCGGGACTAACCAACACCGGGGAGCTGTTTTTT. The chain carries TRBV5-4 and TRBJ2-2, with 7 bases lining up with TRBD2. Germline values: CDR1 SGHNT, CDR2 YYREEE (reference sequence). The CDR3 covers 15 residues. The junction had 7 bases not matched to a gene; V was cut back by 6 bases and J by 2 bases.

This clone appeared a few times. V gene TRBV18 combines with J gene TRBJ1-1; 9 bases match TRBD1. Germline assignment: CDR1 KGHSH and CDR2 LQKENI. The CDR3 spans 16 residues. The V and J ends lost 3 bases and 2 bases, in that order; junction bases with no gene match: 7. The CDR3 DNA reads TGTGCCAGCTCACCCCTTGGACAGGGGCCAAACACTGAAGCTTTCTTT. This sequence encodes CASSPLGQGPNTEAFF.

This rearrangement joins TRBV30 to TRBJ2-7; D is unresolved. Germline CDR1 GTSNPN, CDR2 SVGIG (reference sequence). CDR3 length: 12 residues. Trimming removed 1 base at V and 2 bases at J, with 6 bases between. The CDR3 loop reads CAWSGQPYEQYF. The CDR3 nucleotides are TGTGCCTGGAGTGGGCAGCCCTACGAGCAGTACTTC. Combining the CDR3 with reference TRBV30 and TRBJ2-7 gives the whole variable domain SQTIHQWPATLVQPVGSPLSLECTVEGTSNPNLYWYRQAAGRGLQLLFYSVGIGQISSEVPQNLSASRPQDRQFILSSKKLLLSDSGFYLCAWSGQPYEQYFGPGTRLTVT.

V usage is TRBV7-3 and J usage is TRBJ2-1; maybe TRBD2 (5 bases). V was cut by 5 bases and J by 12 bases, with 14 bases left in between. This CDR3 region has 12 residues. From germline, CDR1 is SGHTA and CDR2 FQGTGA. The CDR3 coding sequence is TGTGCCAGCAGCCCGGACTCAGCACCGCAGTTCTTC. This encodes CASSPDSAPQFF.

The rearrangement joins TRBV6-6 to TRBJ1-2, with D unclear. Deletions cut 2 bases from V and 7 bases from J, with 11 bases between. Germline loops: CDR1 MNHNY, CDR2 SVGAGI (reference sequence). CDR3 length equals 13 residues. In nucleotides, the CDR3 is TGTGCCAGCAGTTACCGGCAGGAGAGTGGCTACACCTTC. The encoded protein is CASSYRQESGYTF.

The rearrangement links TRBV7-8 to TRBJ1-2; D gene unclear. The germline V and J ends were trimmed by 0 bases and 0 bases, with 14 bases remaining between them. The CDR3 length is 17 residues. The germline V gene encodes CDR1 SGHVS and CDR2 FQNEAQ. The CDR3 region is CASSLASPTRTNYGYTF. CDR3 sequence (DNA): TGTGCCAGCAGCTTAGCATCCCCGACGCGAACTAACTATGGCTACACCTTC.

The rearrangement uses TRBV5-6 and TRBJ2-3; D not resolved. Germline CDR1 SGHDT, CDR2 YYEEEE. The CDR3 is 15 residues long. V was clipped by 3 bases and J by 2 bases, with 13 bases between them. CDR3 sequence reads: CASSYLRAFTDTQYF. CDR3 nucleotide sequence: TGTGCCAGCAGCTACTTACGGGCTTTCACAGATACGCAGTATTTT.

The rearrangement uses TRBV5-6 and TRBJ2-3; tentatively, D is TRBD2 (6 bases). V lost 2 bases, J lost 8 bases, and 21 bases lay in between. The germline V gene has CDR1 SGHDT and CDR2 YYEEEE. The CDR3 runs 16 residues. The CDR3 spells CASSFGGGTSSGTQYF. The CDR3 DNA sequence: TGTGCCAGCAGCTTTGGGGGTGGGACTTCCTCGGGTACGCAGTATTTT.

V is TRBV7-6 and J is TRBJ2-3, with D perhaps TRBD1 or TRBD2 (5 bases each). The CDR3 has 15 amino acids. V shed 6 bases and J shed 2 bases, with 15 bases lying between them. Germline CDR1 and CDR2: SGHVS and FNYEAQ. The CDR3 reads CASRRHPGPTDTQYF. The CDR3 bases are TGTGCCAGCAGGAGACATCCGGGACCCACAGATACGCAGTATTTT.

The chain is built from TRBV18 and TRBJ1-3, with 7 positions matching TRBD1. V was pared by 5 bases and J by 5 bases, with 9 bases of the junction left unmatched. CDR1 is KGHSH and CDR2 is LQKENI in the germline V gene. CDR3 length: 15 amino acids. The CDR3 sequence: CASSSGTAGRNTIYF. In DNA, the CDR3 is TGTGCCAGCTCATCAGGGACAGCGGGAAGAAACACCATATATTTT.

The V call is TRBV4-1, the J call TRBJ1-1; tentative D call: TRBD1 (5 bases). The CDR3 contains 14 residues. Germline-derived CDR1 and CDR2 are MGHRA and YSYEKL. V was pared by 0 bases and J by 5 bases, with 10 bases between. The CDR3 nucleotides read TGCGCCAGCAGCCAAGAGATCAGGGCGACTGAAGCTTTCTTT. This gives the protein CASSQEIRATEAFF.

The chain employs TRBV19 and TRBJ2-1; a possible D gene is TRBD2 (5 bases). This CDR3 comprises 14 residues. The V gene lost 5 bases and the J gene lost 3 bases, with 11 bases spanning the gap. Looked up from germline, CDR1 is LNHDA and CDR2 is SQIVND (reference sequence). CDR3 sequence reads: CASSPQADYNEQFF. As DNA, the CDR3 is TGTGCCAGTAGTCCCCAAGCGGACTACAATGAGCAGTTCTTC.

V and J are TRBV2 and TRBJ1-1; D gene ambiguous. The germline CDR1 and CDR2 sequences are SNHLY and FYNNEI. The CDR3 runs 14 residues. Trimming cost V 0 bases and J 9 bases, with 14 bases left between them. CDR3 in DNA: TGTGCCAGCAGTGAAGCGCTTGTATACCAGCAAGCTTTCTTT. It is translated as CASSEALVYQQAFF.

Points on this clone: The junction does not match germline at one end; this may be a read error. Other DNA variants within this sample encode the same CDR3. The chain has TRBV5-1 and TRBJ1-1; no clear D. Germline values: CDR1 SGHRS, CDR2 YFSETQ. The CDR3 loop spans 15 amino acids. CDR3: CASSLLGRDDTEAFF. In DNA, the CDR3 is TGCGCCAGCAGCTTGTTAGGACGGGATGACACTGAGGCTTTCTTT.

The rearrangement links TRBV7-8 to TRBJ1-4, with 10 bases aligning to TRBD1. This CDR3 is built from 16 residues. Losses at the gene ends were 1 base for V and 10 bases for J; bases not matched to a gene: 9. Germline CDR1 and CDR2: SGHVS and FQNEAQ. The CDR3 DNA reads as TGTGCCAGCAGCTTAGTTCAGGACAGGGGGGTTGCAAAACTGTTTTTT. Amino acids: CASSLVQDRGVAKLFF.

This chain uses TRBV11-2 with TRBJ2-7; TRBD2 matches 15 bases. V lost 5 bases and J lost 6; bases outside the gene matches: 8. The CDR3 has 16 residues. CDR1 is SGHAT, CDR2 FQNNGV, per germline. CDR3 sequence: CASSLRTSGGAGEQYF. DNA of the CDR3: TGTGCCAGCAGCCTCCGGACTAGCGGGGGGGCGGGCGAGCAGTACTTC.